Each of the 30 T cell receptor beta chains below was sequenced from the same sample in a study of response to subunit inactivated influenza vaccine. One entry per CDR3 protein results from TCRdb running MiXCR on the RT-PCR reads. The table lists about 650,000 distinct CDR3 sequences, about a sixth of them singletons. The sequences come from PBMCs from blood, collected roughly 13 days after vaccination. The receptors were sampled from a man aged 45-65 years who received an inactivated influenza vaccine.

This rearrangement joins TRBV18 to TRBJ2-1, with 9 nucleotides matching TRBD2. CDR1 and CDR2 (germline): KGHSH, LQKENI. The CDR3 contains 16 residues. V gave up 3 bases and J gave up 1 base; unmatched junction bases: 4. CDR3 residues: CASSPASGVSYNEQFF. Written as DNA, the CDR3 is TGTGCCAGCTCACCGGCTAGCGGGGTATCCTACAATGAGCAGTTCTTC.

Concerning this clonotype: An end of the junction does not agree with germline; a read error may underlie this. The DNA for the CDR3 is TGTGCCAGCAGGTTAGACAGTCGTAGTATCGGGGAGCTGTTTTTT. It translates to CASRLDSRSIGELFF. The chain links TRBV12-3 or TRBV12-4 to TRBJ2-2, with D possibly TRBD1 on 5 matching bases. CDR3 length equals 15 residues.

The chain uses TRBV7-6 and TRBJ2-4; D perhaps matches TRBD2 (5 bases). The germline CDR1 and CDR2 sequences are SGHVS and FNYEAQ. This CDR3 has 13 residues. V gave up 4 bases and J gave up 9 bases, with 13 bases separating them. The CDR3 DNA sequence: TGTGCCAGCAGCTCCGGGATCAATGGCATTCAGTACTTC. Translated: CASSSGINGIQYF.

This sequence joins TRBV29-1 and TRBJ1-1; the D is unclear. The CDR3 has 10 residues. The V and J ends lost 7 bases and 7 bases respectively, with 10 bases between them. Germline V gene sequence: CDR1 SQVTM, CDR2 ANQGSEA. CDR3 nucleotides: TGCAGCGCCGCGGGTGTTGAAGCTTTCTTT. Protein sequence: CSAAGVEAFF. Filled out from reference TRBV29-1 and TRBJ1-1, the complete variable domain reads SAVISQKPSRDICQRGTSLTIQCQVDSQVTMMFWYRQQPGQSLTLIATANQGSEATYESGFVIDKFPISRPNLTFSTLTVSNMSPEDSSIYLCSAAGVEAFFGQGTRLTVV.

This clonotype turned up a few times. The chain is built from TRBV7-2 and TRBJ1-6; perhaps TRBD1 as D (5 bases). Germline CDR1 and CDR2: SGHTA and FQGNSA. Trimming cost V 0 bases and J 9 bases, with 9 bases left between them. This CDR3 region has 14 residues. In nucleotides, the CDR3 is TGTGCCAGCAGCTTAGCGCAGGGCAGTTCACCCCTCCACTTT. Translation gives CASSLAQGSSPLHF.

This sequence joins TRBV20-1 and TRBJ2-1, with 7 bases fitting TRBD2. The CDR3 has 14 amino acids. V gave up 3 bases and J gave up 4 bases; unmatched junction bases: 6. Germline V gene sequence: CDR1 DFQATT, CDR2 SNEGSKA (reference sequence). The DNA of the CDR3 is TGCAGTGCTAGCGGGAGGCCACAATACAATGAGCAGTTCTTC. This sequence encodes CSASGRPQYNEQFF.

The table lists this clonotype with a few counts. This chain joins TRBV19 and TRBJ2-5, with D possibly being TRBD2 (5 bases). This CDR3 spans 10 amino acids. V lost 9 bases, J lost 7 bases, and 9 bases lay in between. The V gene's germline CDR1 is LNHDA and CDR2 SQIVND (reference sequence). The chain's CDR3 is CASGRGTQYF. The CDR3 nucleotides read TGTGCCAGCGGCCGGGGGACCCAGTACTTC.

This chain connects TRBV5-1 to TRBJ2-5, with 7 bases matching TRBD1. CDR1 and CDR2 from the germline V gene are SGHRS and YFSETQ. The CDR3 covers 22 residues. With 3 bases clipped from V and 0 bases from J, the junction kept 26 bases outside the gene matches. CDR3 DNA: TGCGCCAGCAGCTGGGGCCGACAGGGATTGTGGCTCGGCGTGTTGGACCAAGAGACCCAGTACTTC. This translates into CASSWGRQGLWLGVLDQETQYF.

This clonotype was detected only a few times. V and J are TRBV7-8 and TRBJ2-7; 13 bases line up with TRBD2. Unmatched junction bases numbered 6, after V lost 0 bases and J lost 4 bases. The germline CDR1 and CDR2 sequences are SGHVS and FQNEAQ. This CDR3 is 17 amino acids long. The CDR3 DNA follows: TGTGCCAGCAGCTTAGCGTTCCCGGGACTAGCGGGATACGAGCAGTACTTC. Protein: CASSLAFPGLAGYEQYF.

The chain joins TRBV20-1 to TRBJ2-5; D not resolved. Germline CDR1 is DFQATT and CDR2 is SNEGSKA (reference sequence). The CDR3 spans 14 residues. With 1 base removed from V and 1 base from J, the gap between germline ends came to 10 bases. The CDR3: CSARGQYIQETQYF. In nucleotides, the CDR3 is TGCAGTGCTAGAGGCCAATATATCCAAGAGACCCAGTACTTC.

V and J are TRBV12-3 or TRBV12-4 and TRBJ2-7; D is possibly TRBD2 (6 bases). V lost 6 bases and J lost 2, with 17 bases in between. The CDR3 is 15 residues long. The CDR3: CASRFREVGAYEQYF. In DNA form, the CDR3 reads TGTGCCAGCAGATTTAGGGAGGTAGGGGCCTACGAGCAGTACTTC.

This clonotype was detected a few times. The genes are TRBV5-1 and TRBJ2-5; 10 bases are a match to TRBD1. V trimming: 1 base; J trimming: 5 bases; junction bases outside the gene matches: 8. The CDR3 runs to 16 residues. Germline assignment: CDR1 SGHRS and CDR2 YFSETQ. CDR3 protein: CASSLTGTGVFETQYF. CDR3 DNA sequence: TGCGCCAGCAGCTTGACCGGGACAGGGGTTTTTGAGACCCAGTACTTC.

Only a few counts were recorded for this clonotype. The chain couples TRBV20-1 to TRBJ2-4; no firm D call. From germline, CDR1 is DFQATT and CDR2 SNEGSKA (reference sequence). Between the trimmed V and J ends, which lost 2 bases and 3 bases, there was a span of 2 bases. The CDR3 is made up of 11 amino acids. CDR3 DNA: TGCAGTGCTAGAATCAAAAACATTCAGTACTTC. Its protein product is CSARIKNIQYF.

There are many counts of this clonotype. The V and J genes are TRBV5-1 and TRBJ1-3; D is uncertain. V lost 0 bases, J lost 7 bases, and 11 bases lay in between. Germline values: CDR1 SGHRS, CDR2 YFSETQ. The CDR3 length is 14 residues. DNA for the CDR3: TGCGCCAGCAGCTTGGCCCGGGGTCCTAACACCATATATTTT. This translates into CASSLARGPNTIYF.

This clonotype was picked up a small number of times. V and J are TRBV18 and TRBJ1-4; TRBD1 matches at 10 bases. Germline CDR1 and CDR2: KGHSH and LQKENI. Unmatched junction bases numbered 2, after V lost 4 bases and J lost 0 bases. This CDR3 region has 16 residues. The CDR3 DNA reads as TGTGCCAGCTCACTGGGACAGGGGTCAACTAATGAAAAACTGTTTTTT. It codes for CASSLGQGSTNEKLFF.

CDR3 in amino acids: CATSTGGDEQYF. The CDR3 DNA is TGTGCCACCAGCACGGGAGGGGACGAGCAGTACTTC. The chain has TRBV15 and TRBJ2-7; TRBD2 matches 8 bases. Germline loops: CDR1 LNHNV, CDR2 YYDKDF (reference sequence). CDR3 length: 12 residues. V trimming: 4 bases; J trimming: 5 bases; junction bases outside the gene matches: 1.

The J gene is TRBJ1-1, the V gene TRBV12-3 or TRBV12-4; D ambiguous. Trimming left V 0 bases short and J 4 bases short, with 9 bases between. The CDR3 has 14 residues. The CDR3 reads CASSLALIATEAFF. In nucleotides, the CDR3 is TGTGCCAGCAGTTTAGCGCTTATCGCCACTGAAGCTTTCTTT.

This clonotype appeared a few times. This chain joins TRBV29-1 and TRBJ2-7, with 8 bases that match TRBD1. V lost 4 bases and J lost 6; bases outside the gene matches: 8. This CDR3 comprises 13 residues. Germline V gene lookup returns CDR1 SQVTM and CDR2 ANQGSEA. The chain's CDR3 is CSVVGTGFSEQYF. In DNA form, the CDR3 reads TGCAGCGTTGTGGGGACAGGTTTTTCCGAGCAGTACTTC.

This clonotype was counted ten times or more. The CDR3 region is CASSDNYEQYF. The CDR3, as DNA: TGTGCCAGCAGCGATAACTACGAGCAGTACTTC. The rearrangement links TRBV2 to TRBJ2-7; no definite D call. The V end lost 6 bases, the J end lost 3 bases, and 6 bases lay between the germline ends. The CDR3 has 11 amino acids. CDR1 SNHLY and CDR2 FYNNEI come from the germline V gene.

J is TRBJ2-1 and V is TRBV7-3, with TRBD1 as a possible D gene (6 bases). The CDR3 length is 15 residues. Germline V gene sequence: CDR1 SGHTA, CDR2 FQGTGA. The V and J ends lost 2 bases and 7 bases respectively, with 15 bases between them. The DNA for the CDR3 is TGTGCCAGCAGCTTACGGCAGGGGCCAAGGAATGAGCAGTTCTTC. It translates to CASSLRQGPRNEQFF.

This clonotype turned up a few times. CDR3 sequence reads: CASSPLRDYNEQFF. The CDR3 nucleotides read TGTGCCAGCTCACCACTCAGGGACTACAATGAGCAGTTCTTC. The chain links TRBV18 to TRBJ2-1; possibly TRBD1 for D (5 bases). CDR3 length: 14 amino acids. Germline V gene sequence: CDR1 KGHSH, CDR2 LQKENI. V gave up 1 base and J gave up 3 bases, with 7 bases separating them.

This clonotype was seen more than once but under ten times. The V and J genes are TRBV6-1 and TRBJ1-5, with a weak D call TRBD1 (5 bases). The germline CDR1 and CDR2 sequences are MNHNS and SASEGT. CDR3 length: 14 residues. V lost 4 bases and J 0 bases, leaving 7 bases between the germline ends. The CDR3 DNA is TGTGCCAGCAGTGGACAGAATAGCAATCAGCCCCAGCATTTT. It encodes CASSGQNSNQPQHF.

In DNA form, the CDR3 reads TGTGCCAGCACTCTCAGGGAGAGGATTCTCGCCGGGGAGCTGTTTTTT. It is translated as CASTLRERILAGELFF. The V and J genes are TRBV6-1 and TRBJ2-2; perhaps D is TRBD1 or TRBD2 (5 bases each). V lost 7 bases and J lost 6, with 21 bases in between. Germline V CDR1 and CDR2: MNHNS, SASEGT. There are 16 residues in the CDR3.

The gene calls are TRBV7-3 and TRBJ1-1, with 9 bases that match TRBD1. The V segment lost 3 bases and the J segment 8 bases; nucleotides outside the gene matches: 4. The germline CDR1 and CDR2 sequences are SGHTA and FQGTGA. The CDR3 covers 13 residues. The CDR3, as DNA: TGTGCCAGCAGCTTCAGACAGGGGGGAGAAGCTTTCTTT. It is translated as CASSFRQGGEAFF.

This chain's CDR3 is CASSLTTVFGNTIYF. Written as DNA, the CDR3 is TGTGCCAGCAGCCTGACAACCGTCTTTGGAAACACCATATATTTT. The V and J genes are TRBV12-3 or TRBV12-4 and TRBJ1-3; no clear D. The CDR3 has 15 residues. V lost 6 bases to trimming and J lost 3 bases, with 15 bases between them.

This clonotype was detected a few times. The rearrangement uses TRBV12-3 or TRBV12-4 and TRBJ1-2, with TRBD1 matching 7 bases. The trim removed 4 bases at V and 7 bases at J, leaving 15 bases unmatched. This CDR3 is 16 amino acids long. The CDR3 bases are TGTGCCAGCAGTTCGGGACAGACTGGAAGAGGGGGTGGCTACACCTTC. Amino acid sequence: CASSSGQTGRGGGYTF.

This clonotype was seen a handful of times. The rearrangement uses TRBV28 and TRBJ2-1; 7 bases match TRBD2. V shed 4 bases and J 6 bases; nucleotides not matched to a gene: 9. Per the germline V gene, CDR1 is MDHEN and CDR2 is SYDVKM. This CDR3 spans 15 amino acids. In nucleotides, the CDR3 is TGTGCCAGCAGTTCTAGCGGTTCCGGGGTCAATGAGCAGTTCTTC. Encoded protein: CASSSSGSGVNEQFF.

The sample holds a few counts of this clonotype. The rearrangement uses TRBV10-3 and TRBJ2-1, with 12 bases identical to TRBD2. Per the germline V gene, CDR1 is ENHRY and CDR2 is SYGVKD. The V segment lost 4 bases and the J segment 10 bases; nucleotides outside the gene matches: 14. This CDR3 is built from 17 residues. CDR3 region: CAISGVASGRAAEEQFF. The CDR3 nucleotides are TGTGCCATCAGTGGGGTCGCTAGCGGGAGGGCCGCGGAGGAGCAGTTCTTC.

In this sample, this clonotype turned up a few times. The genes are TRBV20-1 and TRBJ1-1; D is ambiguous. Trimming left V 4 bases short and J 1 base short, with 13 bases between. Germline V lookup: CDR1 DFQATT, CDR2 SNEGSKA (reference sequence). This CDR3 region has 14 residues. The chain's CDR3 is CSATEGGGNTEAFF. Written as DNA, the CDR3 is TGCAGTGCTACCGAGGGAGGAGGGAACACTGAAGCTTTCTTT.

This clonotype was found once. This chain joins TRBV29-1 and TRBJ2-7, with TRBD2 identical over 15 bases. The germline V gene has CDR1 SQVTM and CDR2 ANQGSEA. CDR3 length equals 18 residues. Unmatched junction bases numbered 20, after V lost 7 bases and J lost 7 bases. CDR3 protein: CSAGGLGLAGGSPLEQYF. DNA of the CDR3: TGCAGCGCGGGGGGGCTGGGACTAGCGGGAGGCTCCCCCCTAGAGCAGTACTTC.